Each of the 22 T cell receptor beta chains below was sequenced from the same sample in a study of shared clonotypes between healthy human individuals. Cells designated naive CD8 were CD45RO-negative and were positively selected for CCR7, with terminally differentiated effector memory CD45RA+ cells excluded. The protocol was immunoSEQ multiplex PCR, while the TCRdb copy is restricted to in-frame clones and leaves out a portion. The sample includes approximately 2,000,000 clones, over 85% of them seen just once. The sample was naive CD8+ T cells from PBMCs. The receptors come from a man aged 18 to 30 in good health. Some clones in this sample may be carry-over from other donors' samples.

In its sample, this clone was seen a few times. The V and J genes are TRBV28 and TRBJ2-1, with 7 nucleotides matching TRBD2. V gave up 5 bases and J gave up 5 bases; unmatched junction bases: 15. The germline V gene has CDR1 MDHEN and CDR2 SYDVKM. This CDR3 is built from 17 residues. For the CDR3, the DNA is TGTGCCAGCAGTCCCACAATTAGCGGGTGGCGTGACAATGAGCAGTTCTTC. Its translation: CASSPTISGWRDNEQFF.

Points on this clone: Different DNA sequences within this sample yield the same CDR3. The chain is built from TRBV27 and TRBJ2-7; 10 bases map to TRBD1. Trimming removed 4 bases from V and 4 bases from J; junction bases left unmatched: 4. CDR3 length: 14 residues. Germline assignment: CDR1 MNHEY and CDR2 SMNVEV (reference sequence). CDR3: CASSSRDRGYEQYF. DNA for the CDR3: TGTGCCAGCAGTTCCCGGGACAGGGGATACGAGCAGTACTTC.

V gene TRBV5-6 combines with J gene TRBJ2-1; perhaps TRBD2 as D (7 bases). The ends were cut back, 3 bases at V and 0 bases at J, with 13 bases in the middle. The CDR3 runs to 16 residues. Germline V CDR1 and CDR2: SGHDT, YYEEEE. In nucleotides, the CDR3 is TGTGCCAGCAGCTGGGGGGGCGGGAGCTCCTACAATGAGCAGTTCTTC. Translated, it gives CASSWGGGSSYNEQFF.

The CDR3 loop is CAWSSWDRGSYEQYF. The CDR3 DNA reads TGTGCCTGGAGTTCTTGGGACAGGGGATCCTACGAGCAGTACTTC. This chain joins TRBV30 and TRBJ2-7; TRBD1 matches at 10 bases. CDR1 is GTSNPN, CDR2 SVGIG, per germline (reference sequence). The J segment lost 1 base and the V segment lost 2 bases, leaving 5 bases of the junction unmatched. The CDR3 totals 15 residues.

The chain has TRBV2 and TRBJ2-5; the D gene is possibly TRBD2 (6 bases). The CDR3 runs 16 residues. In germline, CDR1 is SNHLY, CDR2 FYNNEI. Trimming shortened V by 2 bases and J by 6 bases, and 19 bases separated the two germline ends. The CDR3 coding sequence is TGTGCCAGCAGTGAATCGCCGGGACTCATCGGGCAGACCCAGTACTTC. It codes for CASSESPGLIGQTQYF.

This clone was counted a single time. The genes are TRBV2 and TRBJ2-7, with D tentatively TRBD2 (5 bases). The germline V gene has CDR1 SNHLY and CDR2 FYNNEI. The V end lost 3 bases, the J end lost 3 bases, and 9 bases lay between the germline ends. The CDR3 consists of 13 residues. The CDR3 spells CASSDREGYEQYF. CDR3 sequence (DNA): TGTGCCAGCAGTGACCGGGAAGGCTACGAGCAGTACTTC. Combining the CDR3 with reference TRBV2 and TRBJ2-7 gives the whole variable domain EPEVTQTPSHQVTQMGQEVILRCVPISNHLYFYWYRQILGQKVEFLVSFYNNEISEKSEIFDDQFSVERPDGSNFTLKIRSTKLEDSAMYFCASSDREGYEQYFGPGTRLTVT.

The chain is built from TRBV7-8 and TRBJ2-1; D is undetermined. Germline loops: CDR1 SGHVS, CDR2 FQNEAQ. V was trimmed by 0 bases and J by 7 bases, leaving 7 bases between them. There are 13 residues in the CDR3. CDR3 bases: TGTGCCAGCAGCTTAGCGCTGCCGAATGAGCAGTTCTTC. Translation gives CASSLALPNEQFF.

J is TRBJ1-2 and V is TRBV6-1; 11 bases align to TRBD1. Germline trimming cut 7 bases from V and 6 bases from J; bases unmatched to any gene: 4. The CDR3 spans 13 residues. The V gene's germline CDR1 is MNHNS and CDR2 SASEGT. The CDR3 is CASTGTGGDGYTF. The DNA of the CDR3 is TGTGCCAGCACCGGGACAGGGGGGGATGGCTACACCTTC.

The chain carries TRBV4-1 and TRBJ2-7; possibly TRBD2 for D (5 bases). Germline V CDR1 and CDR2: MGHRA, YSYEKL. This CDR3 region has 13 residues. The ends were cut back, 0 bases at V and 7 bases at J, with 10 bases in the middle. DNA of the CDR3: TGCGCCAGCAGCCAAGAGAGGGTCGGTGAGCAGTACTTC. Residues: CASSQERVGEQYF.

Turning to this clone: This same CDR3 is encoded by further DNA sequences in the sample. CDR3 in amino acids: CASSYSRRYNEQFF. CDR3 DNA: TGTGCCAGCAGTTACTCGCGGCGGTACAATGAGCAGTTCTTC. This chain connects TRBV6-5 to TRBJ2-1, with unresolved D. Germline V gene data show CDR1 as MNHEY and CDR2 as SVGAGI. The V end was cut by 0 bases, the J end by 4 bases, with 7 bases between. The CDR3 runs 14 residues.

The chain joins TRBV7-8 to TRBJ2-7; 8 nucleotides line up with TRBD2. Germline V lookup: CDR1 SGHVS, CDR2 FQNEAQ. The CDR3 has 16 residues. Unmatched junction bases numbered 8, after V lost 2 bases and J lost 2 bases. The CDR3, as DNA: TGTGCCAGCAGCTTATTTCAGACTAGCGCTCCCTACGAGCAGTACTTC. It codes for CASSLFQTSAPYEQYF.

The chain employs TRBV6-5 and TRBJ2-1; possible D gene TRBD2, 5 bases. This CDR3 has 13 amino acids. CDR1 and CDR2 from the germline V gene are MNHEY and SVGAGI. Trimming removed 5 bases from V and 6 bases from J, with 11 bases in between. The CDR3 bases are TGTGCCAGCAGTCAGTCTCGGGGCAATGAGCAGTTCTTC. It translates to CASSQSRGNEQFF.

Details on this clone: The germline gene is not matched at one end of the junction; a read error may be the cause. The chain joins TRBV5-1 to TRBJ2-7; D gene uncertain. Germline CDR1 is SGHRS and CDR2 is YFSETQ. This CDR3 has 15 amino acids. The chain's CDR3 is CASKPWMGNSFEQYF. Written as DNA, the CDR3 is TGCGCCAGCAAGCCCTGGATGGGGAATTCCTTCGAGCAGTACTTC.

The V and J genes are TRBV4-3 and TRBJ1-4, with D possibly matching TRBD1 (5 bases). The CDR3 totals 17 residues. V was shortened by 1 base and J by 4 bases, with 16 bases between the two germline ends. Germline V gene lookup returns CDR1 LGHNA and CDR2 YSLEER. CDR3 protein: CASSQAASRGLNEKLFF. CDR3 bases: TGCGCCAGCAGCCAAGCAGCCTCTAGGGGCCTTAATGAAAAACTGTTTTTT.

CDR3 residues: CASSLDRDAGELFF. CDR3 nucleotides: TGTGCCAGCAGCTTGGACAGGGATGCCGGGGAGCTGTTTTTT. This chain links TRBV7-3 with TRBJ2-2, with 8 positions matching TRBD1. Germline V gene sequence: CDR1 SGHTA, CDR2 FQGTGA. This CDR3 has 14 amino acids. Germline trimming cut 3 bases from V and 6 bases from J; bases unmatched to any gene: 3.

The chain carries TRBV28 and TRBJ2-7; a weak D match, TRBD1 (6 bases). The V end lost 2 bases, the J end lost 6 bases, and 20 bases lay between the germline ends. The germline V gene has CDR1 MDHEN and CDR2 SYDVKM. This CDR3 has 16 residues. As DNA, the CDR3 is TGTGCCAGCAGTTTACCTTCGACCCTAACAGGGACCGAGCAGTACTTC. It specifies CASSLPSTLTGTEQYF.

The chain has TRBV7-9 and TRBJ2-1; no firm D call. Germline CDR1 reads SEHNR; CDR2 reads FQNEAQ (reference sequence). The CDR3 sequence is 14 residues long. V was trimmed by 5 bases and J by 5 bases, leaving 13 bases between them. CDR3 region: CASSVTDGNNEQFF. The CDR3 DNA reads TGTGCCAGCAGCGTAACAGACGGAAACAATGAGCAGTTCTTC.

The chain combines TRBV4-3 with TRBJ2-3; D ambiguous. Per the germline V gene, CDR1 is LGHNA and CDR2 is YSLEER. This CDR3 spans 14 amino acids. Trimming cost V 1 base and J 0 bases, with 5 bases left between them. The CDR3 DNA reads as TGCGCCAGCAGCCAAGGGGCTAGCACAGATACGCAGTATTTT. Its protein is CASSQGASTDTQYF.

V usage is TRBV29-1 and J usage is TRBJ2-1, with 11 positions matching TRBD2. Germline values: CDR1 SQVTM, CDR2 ANQGSEA. This CDR3 region has 16 residues. V dropped 7 bases and J dropped 4; count of bases not matched to a gene: 12. The CDR3 nucleotides read TGCAGCGCCGCCGGGCTAGCGGGAGGCAAATACAATGAGCAGTTCTTC. This encodes CSAAGLAGGKYNEQFF.

This clone occurred once. This chain connects TRBV28 to TRBJ1-5; 10 nucleotides line up with TRBD1. Germline CDR1 and CDR2: MDHEN and SYDVKM. V lost 1 base to trimming and J lost 4 bases; unmatched junction nucleotides: 7. The CDR3 is made up of 17 amino acids. Written as DNA, the CDR3 is TGTGCCAGCAGTTTATTGACAGGGGGCGCCGGAAATCAGCCCCAGCATTTT. Encoded protein: CASSLLTGGAGNQPQHF.

The chain carries TRBV11-2 and TRBJ2-7; D is uncertain. Germline V gives CDR1 SGHAT, CDR2 FQNNGV. The CDR3 runs 14 residues. Trimming took off 5 bases at V and 2 bases at J, with 13 bases between the two ends. CDR3 sequence (DNA): TGTGCCAGCAGCACCCGAGCCTCCCCCTACGAGCAGTACTTC. Translating it yields CASSTRASPYEQYF.

The chain is built from TRBV27 and TRBJ2-1; D is uncertain. Looked up from germline, CDR1 is MNHEY and CDR2 is SMNVEV (reference sequence). The CDR3 length is 15 residues. Trimming removed 7 bases at V and 4 bases at J, with 17 bases between. The CDR3: CASTLRGPEYNEQFF. DNA for the CDR3: TGTGCCAGCACCCTTCGCGGCCCAGAATACAATGAGCAGTTCTTC.